Listed below are T cell receptor beta chains from one sample, sequenced in a study of technical replicates of blood from several donors. Clones were sequenced by immunoSEQ multiplex PCR, and TCRdb holds only the in-frame ones, with some missing. This table holds some 87,000 clones, 95% to 98% found once. The sample taken for sequencing was T cells isolated from PBMCs. These receptors were collected from a human donor in good health. CDR3s include the opening cysteine and the closing phenylalanine or tryptophan. A D gene is named only where the DNA matches it firmly. Clone size appears in some rows only: once, few, many, or a class for an expanded clone.

d_gene: TRBD1; v_gene: TRBV28; j_gene: TRBJ2-2; abundance: NA; CDR3nt: TGTGCCAGCAAAGGTCGGGACAGGGTCCCCGGGGAGCTGTTTTTT; CDR3aa: CASKGRDRVPGELFF
d_gene: NA; v_gene: TRBV2; j_gene: TRBJ1-5; abundance: NA; CDR3nt: TGTGCCAGCAGGCTAGATTTCCATAGCAATCAGCCCCAGCATTTT; CDR3aa: CASRLDFHSNQPQHF
d_gene: TRBD2; v_gene: TRBV29-1; j_gene: TRBJ2-3; abundance: NA; CDR3nt: TGCAGCGTTGAAGATCTTGGGGGACTAGCGGGATTTTCGCAGTATTTT; CDR3aa: CSVEDLGGLAGFSQYF
d_gene: NA; v_gene: TRBV7-9; j_gene: TRBJ2-2; abundance: once; CDR3nt: TGTGCCAGCAGTCCCTTTGAAGGACTAACCTCCAACACCGGGGAGCTGTTTTTT; CDR3aa: CASSPFEGLTSNTGELFF
d_gene: NA; v_gene: TRBV2; j_gene: TRBJ1-5; abundance: NA; CDR3nt: TGTGCCAGCAGTGGACTCCGACAGGATCAGCCCCAGCATTTT; CDR3aa: CASSGLRQDQPQHF
d_gene: NA; v_gene: TRBV6-1; j_gene: TRBJ2-2; abundance: NA; CDR3nt: TGTGCCAGCAGTGTAAGACTGTACCCGAGGGGGGACGCAGGGGGAGAGCTGTTTTTT; CDR3aa: CASSVRLYPRGDAGGELFF
d_gene: NA; v_gene: TRBV6-5; j_gene: TRBJ2-6; abundance: NA; CDR3nt: TGTGCCAGCAGTTACGGTTCGGGCTCTGGGGCCAACGTCCTGACTTTC; CDR3aa: CASSYGSGSGANVLTF
d_gene: TRBD1; v_gene: TRBV7-2; j_gene: TRBJ1-1; abundance: once; CDR3nt: TGTGCCAGCAGCCCGCGACAGGGGCCCACTGAAGCTTTCTTT; CDR3aa: CASSPRQGPTEAFF
d_gene: NA; v_gene: TRBV20-1; j_gene: TRBJ2-1; abundance: once; CDR3nt: TGCAGTGCTAGCAGGGAAACCTTTCAGTTCTTC; CDR3aa: CSASRETFQFF
d_gene: TRBD2; v_gene: TRBV13; j_gene: TRBJ2-1; abundance: NA; CDR3nt: TGTGCCAGCAGCCGGGGGGGGCTAGTTCTGGGTTACAATGAGCAGTTCTTC; CDR3aa: CASSRGGLVLGYNEQFF
d_gene: TRBD2; v_gene: TRBV9; j_gene: TRBJ2-3; abundance: NA; CDR3nt: TGTGCCAGCAGCGTAGTGGGGGGGAGCACAGATACGCAGTATTTT; CDR3aa: CASSVVGGSTDTQYF
d_gene: NA; v_gene: TRBV4-2; j_gene: TRBJ2-2; abundance: NA; CDR3nt: TGTGCCAGCAGCCAAGACGAGGGACTTTTCTCGACCGGGGAGCTGTTTTTT; CDR3aa: CASSQDEGLFSTGELFF
d_gene: NA; v_gene: TRBV28; j_gene: TRBJ2-2; abundance: NA; CDR3nt: TGTGCCAGCACTCCACAACCCGGGACACCGAACACCGGGGAGCTGTTTTTT; CDR3aa: CASTPQPGTPNTGELFF
d_gene: TRBD2; v_gene: TRBV6-4; j_gene: TRBJ2-1; abundance: NA; CDR3nt: TGTGCCACCCGACTAGCGGGAGAGGGCAATGAGCAGTTCTTC; CDR3aa: CATRLAGEGNEQFF
d_gene: NA; v_gene: TRBV7-3; j_gene: TRBJ2-7; abundance: NA; CDR3nt: TGTGCCAGCAGCCCTGACCTGGGCTTCCACGAGCAGTACTTC; CDR3aa: CASSPDLGFHEQYF
d_gene: TRBD1; v_gene: TRBV19; j_gene: TRBJ2-7; abundance: NA; CDR3nt: TGTGCCAGTAGTATACAGGGGGCCTACGAGCAGTACTTC; CDR3aa: CASSIQGAYEQYF
d_gene: TRBD1; v_gene: TRBV5-1; j_gene: TRBJ2-5; abundance: once; CDR3nt: TGCGCCAGCACCCGGACAGGTGATCAAGAGACCCAGTACTTC; CDR3aa: CASTRTGDQETQYF
d_gene: NA; v_gene: TRBV4-1; j_gene: TRBJ1-1; abundance: NA; CDR3nt: TGCGCCAGCAGCCTAGCCACGGGACAAACAACTTTCTTT; CDR3aa: CASSLATGQTTFF
d_gene: NA; v_gene: TRBV2; j_gene: TRBJ2-3; abundance: NA; CDR3nt: TGTGCCAGCAGTGAAGGGGACTCGCGCACAGATACGCAGTATTTT; CDR3aa: CASSEGDSRTDTQYF
d_gene: NA; v_gene: TRBV7-8; j_gene: TRBJ1-2; abundance: NA; CDR3nt: TGTGCCAGCAGCTTAGGACTCTATGGCTACACCTTC; CDR3aa: CASSLGLYGYTF
d_gene: NA; v_gene: TRBV28; j_gene: TRBJ1-2; abundance: NA; CDR3nt: TGTGCCAGCACAGGGACACCCAACTATGGCTACACCTTC; CDR3aa: CASTGTPNYGYTF
d_gene: NA; v_gene: TRBV4-1; j_gene: TRBJ2-7; abundance: NA; CDR3nt: TGCGCCAGCAGCAGGTCTAGGTCCTCCTACGAGCAGTACTTC; CDR3aa: CASSRSRSSYEQYF